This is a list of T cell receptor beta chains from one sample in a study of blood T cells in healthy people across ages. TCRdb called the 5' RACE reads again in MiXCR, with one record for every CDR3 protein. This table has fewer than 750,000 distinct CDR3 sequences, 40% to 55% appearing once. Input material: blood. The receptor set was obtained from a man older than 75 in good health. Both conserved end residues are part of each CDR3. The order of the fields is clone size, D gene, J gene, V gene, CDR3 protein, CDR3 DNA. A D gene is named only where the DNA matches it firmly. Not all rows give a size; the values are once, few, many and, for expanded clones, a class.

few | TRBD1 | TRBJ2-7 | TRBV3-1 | CASSLSGGYHYEQYF | TGTGCCAGCAGCCTATCAGGGGGATACCACTACGAGCAGTACTTC
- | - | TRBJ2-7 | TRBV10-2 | CASSESTGVEQYF | TGCGCCAGCAGTGAGTCAACGGGGGTCGAGCAGTACTTC
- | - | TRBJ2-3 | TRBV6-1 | CASTPGLLTQYF | TGTGCCAGCACCCCAGGCCTCCTGACGCAGTATTTT
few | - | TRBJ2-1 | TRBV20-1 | CSASPASEQFF | TGCAGTGCTAGTCCGGCCAGTGAGCAGTTCTTC
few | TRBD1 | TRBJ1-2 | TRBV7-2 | CASSRSTGRGYTF | TGTGCCAGCAGCCGTTCGACAGGGCGAGGCTACACCTTC
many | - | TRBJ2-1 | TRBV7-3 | CASSLLGGYNEQFF | TGTGCCAGCAGCTTACTGGGGGGCTACAATGAGCAGTTCTTC
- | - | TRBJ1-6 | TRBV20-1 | CSAMVVNSPLHF | TGCAGTGCAATGGTAGTTAATTCACCCCTCCACTTT
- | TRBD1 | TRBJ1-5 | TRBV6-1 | CASKTIRGLGQPQHF | TGTGCCAGCAAAACCATCAGGGGGCTGGGTCAGCCCCAGCATTTT
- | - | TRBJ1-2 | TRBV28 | CASRLSSGYGYTF | TGTGCCAGCCGCCTATCGTCAGGCTATGGCTACACCTTC
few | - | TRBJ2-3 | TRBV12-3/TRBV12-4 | CASSYPRHPQYF | TGTGCCAGCAGTTACCCACGGCATCCGCAGTATTTT
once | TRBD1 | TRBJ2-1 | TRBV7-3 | CASSPRQGASGPSCNEQFF | TGTGCCAGCAGCCCAAGACAGGGGGCGTCGGGACCATCCTGCAATGAGCAGTTCTTC
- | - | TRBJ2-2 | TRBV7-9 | CASSLSQPGELFF | TGTGCCAGCAGCTTATCACAGCCCGGGGAGCTGTTTTTT
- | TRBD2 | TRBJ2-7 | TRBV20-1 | CSAGTSGVDEQYF | TGCAGTGCTGGTACTAGCGGGGTTGACGAGCAGTACTTC
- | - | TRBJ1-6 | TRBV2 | CASRKQGVESPLHF | TGTGCCAGCAGAAAACAGGGAGTGGAATCACCCCTCCACTTT
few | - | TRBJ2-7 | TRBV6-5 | CASSYSRMGRKNSEQYF | TGTGCCAGCAGTTACTCTAGAATGGGACGGAAGAACTCCGAGCAGTACTTC
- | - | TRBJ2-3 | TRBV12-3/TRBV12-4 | CASSLERFSTDTQYF | TGTGCCAGCTCTCTCGAGCGGTTTAGCACAGATACGCAGTATTTT
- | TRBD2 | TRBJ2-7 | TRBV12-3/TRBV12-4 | CASSRRLAEGDEQYF | TGTGCCAGCAGTCGAAGACTAGCGGAAGGGGACGAGCAGTACTTC
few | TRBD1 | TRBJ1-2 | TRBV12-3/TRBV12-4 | CASSPQGAGYTF | TGTGCCAGCAGTCCCCAGGGGGCTGGCTACACCTTC
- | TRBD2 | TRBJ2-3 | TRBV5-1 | CASSLDQLAGPSTDTQYF | TGCGCCAGCAGCTTGGACCAACTAGCGGGACCAAGCACAGATACGCAGTATTTT
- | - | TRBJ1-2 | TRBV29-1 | CSVYGSEGYTF | TGCAGCGTTTACGGGAGTGAGGGCTACACCTTC
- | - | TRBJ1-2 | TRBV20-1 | CSARVEGSLSGYTF | TGCAGTGCTAGAGTTGAGGGCTCCCTAAGTGGCTACACCTTC
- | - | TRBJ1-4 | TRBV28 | CASRVSPREKLFF | TGTGCCAGCCGAGTGAGCCCTAGGGAAAAACTGTTTTTT
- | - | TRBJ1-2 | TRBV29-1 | CSDSGVDGYTF | TGCAGCGACTCAGGGGTGGATGGCTACACCTTC
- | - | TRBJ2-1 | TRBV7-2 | CASSQGRYEQFF | TGTGCCAGCAGCCAAGGACGCTATGAGCAGTTCTTC
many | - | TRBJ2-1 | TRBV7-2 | CASSPPLANEQFF | TGTGCCAGCAGCCCCCCACTAGCCAATGAGCAGTTCTTC
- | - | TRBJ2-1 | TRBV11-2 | CASSRRGAGIVSYNEQFF | TGTGCCAGCAGCCGCCGGGGGGCAGGGATCGTCTCCTACAATGAGCAGTTCTTC
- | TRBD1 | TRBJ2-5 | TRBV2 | CASSGTTTGLGETQYF | TGTGCCAGCAGTGGGACGACGACAGGGTTGGGGGAGACCCAGTACTTC
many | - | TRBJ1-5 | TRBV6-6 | CASSYGGQPQHF | TGTGCCAGCAGTTACGGCGGCCAGCCCCAGCATTTT
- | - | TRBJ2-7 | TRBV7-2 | CASSIDSGHYNEQYF | TGTGCCAGCAGCATAGATTCGGGCCACTACAATGAGCAGTACTTC
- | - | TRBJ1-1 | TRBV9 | CASSVDEGMGTEAFF | TGTGCCAGCAGCGTAGACGAGGGAATGGGGACTGAAGCTTTCTTT
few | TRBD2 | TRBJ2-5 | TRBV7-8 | CATGRTGTSGETQYF | TGTGCCACCGGCCGAACTGGGACTAGTGGAGAGACCCAGTACTTC
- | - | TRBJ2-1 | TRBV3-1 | CASSQDRSGQFF | TGTGCCAGCAGCCAAGACAGGTCAGGGCAGTTCTTC
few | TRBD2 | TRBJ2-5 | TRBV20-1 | CSASKPSGRWETQYF | TGCAGTGCTAGTAAGCCTAGCGGGAGGTGGGAGACCCAGTACTTC
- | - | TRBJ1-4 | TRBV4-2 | CASSQDPPRAVTNEKLFF | TGTGCCAGCAGCCAAGATCCCCCCCGGGCCGTAACTAATGAAAAACTGTTTTTT
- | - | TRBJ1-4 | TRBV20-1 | CSARRGGRGNEKLFF | TGCAGTGCTAGACGTGGGGGGAGGGGTAATGAAAAACTGTTTTTT
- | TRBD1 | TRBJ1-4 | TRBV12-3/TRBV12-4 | CASSLAGGSEKLFF | TGTGCCAGCAGTTTGGCAGGGGGCTCTGAAAAACTGTTTTTT
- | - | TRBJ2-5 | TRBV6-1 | CASSFYQETQYF | TGTGCCTCCTCCTTCTACCAAGAGACCCAGTACTTC
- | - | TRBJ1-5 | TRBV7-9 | CASSFEEGPQHF | TGTGCCAGCAGCTTCGAGGAGGGGCCCCAGCATTTT
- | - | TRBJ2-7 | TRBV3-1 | CASSQDKGSIPSTYEQYF | TGTGCCAGCAGCCAAGATAAGGGGAGTATACCCTCTACCTACGAGCAGTACTTC
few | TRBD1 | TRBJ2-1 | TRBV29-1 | CSVEGRGTGPNEQFF | TGCAGCGTTGAGGGGCGCGGGACAGGGCCCAATGAGCAGTTCTTC
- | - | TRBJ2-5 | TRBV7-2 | CASSLPNFQGTQYF | TGTGCCAGCAGCTTACCTAACTTCCAAGGGACCCAGTACTTC
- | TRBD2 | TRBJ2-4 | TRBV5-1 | CASSPLSGSAGQNIQYF | TGCGCCAGCAGCCCTCTTAGCGGGAGCGCCGGGCAAAACATTCAGTACTTC
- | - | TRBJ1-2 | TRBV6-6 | CASSYSPTGGVGYTF | TGTGCCAGCAGTTACTCCCCGACAGGTGGGGTCGGCTACACCTTC
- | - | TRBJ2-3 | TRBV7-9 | CASSLSLESTDTQYF | TGTGCCAGCAGCTTATCTTTAGAAAGCACAGATACGCAGTATTTT
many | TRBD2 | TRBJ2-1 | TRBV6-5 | CASSYDRPGGGPYNEQFF | TGTGCCAGCAGTTACGACCGACCCGGGGGGGGACCCTACAATGAGCAGTTCTTC
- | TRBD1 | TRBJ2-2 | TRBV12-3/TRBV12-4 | CASSRIGTGVRTGELFF | TGTGCCAGCAGCCGAATCGGGACAGGGGTGAGGACCGGGGAGCTGTTTTTT
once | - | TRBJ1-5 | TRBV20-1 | CSARDPRGARQPQHF | TGCAGTGCTAGAGATCCTCGGGGGGCCCGACAGCCCCAGCATTTT
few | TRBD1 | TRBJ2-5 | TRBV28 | CASSPRGQMGETQYF | TGTGCCAGCAGTCCCAGGGGGCAGATGGGGGAGACCCAGTACTTC
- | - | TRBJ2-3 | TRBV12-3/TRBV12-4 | CASRGDSDTQYF | TGTGCCAGCAGGGGGGACTCAGATACGCAGTATTTT
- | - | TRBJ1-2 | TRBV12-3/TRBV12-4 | CASSPRGGTSYGYTF | TGTGCCAGCAGCCCCCGGGGGGGCACTTCCTATGGCTACACCTTC
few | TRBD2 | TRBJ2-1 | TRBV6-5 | CASSYRDYSYNEQFF | TGTGCCAGCAGTTACCGGGACTATTCCTACAATGAGCAGTTCTTC
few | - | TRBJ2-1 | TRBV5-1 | CASSGPPYNEQFF | TGCGCCAGCAGCGGGCCCCCTTACAATGAGCAGTTCTTC
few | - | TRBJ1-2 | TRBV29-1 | CSVEDGRNYGYTF | TGCAGCGTTGAAGACGGGAGGAACTATGGCTACACCTTC
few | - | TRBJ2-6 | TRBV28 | CASSLFVSGANVLTF | TGTGCCAGCAGTCTCTTTGTGTCCGGGGCCAACGTCCTGACTTTC